The 15 T cell receptor beta chains presented below share a single source sample, sequenced in a study of shared clonotypes between healthy human individuals. Terminally differentiated effector memory CD45RA+ cells were excluded from the naive CD8 cells, which were CD45RO-negative and positively selected for CCR7. Method: immunoSEQ multiplex PCR; TCRdb's copy keeps in-frame clones and lacks some. Of some 2.1 million clones listed, 85% to 95% are singletons. Sequencing was done on a sample of naive CD8+ T cells sorted from blood. The receptors here all came from a man aged 18 to 29 in good health.

The chain uses TRBV6-5 and TRBJ2-7; 9 nucleotides line up with TRBD1. Germline values: CDR1 MNHEY, CDR2 SVGAGI. The CDR3 runs to 15 residues. V was pared by 6 bases and J by 5 bases, with 11 bases of the junction left unmatched. CDR3 sequence: CASSQGQGIKDEQYF. Written as DNA, the CDR3 is TGTGCCAGCAGCCAGGGACAGGGAATCAAGGACGAGCAGTACTTC.

The CDR3 sequence: CASSLSGTSLGETQYF. CDR3 DNA: TGTGCCAGCAGCTTGTCAGGGACGAGTTTGGGAGAGACCCAGTACTTC. This chain joins TRBV7-9 and TRBJ2-5; TRBD1 or TRBD2 may be the D gene (5 bases each). This CDR3 is built from 16 residues. CDR1 and CDR2 from the germline V gene are SEHNR and FQNEAQ (reference sequence). V was pared by 3 bases and J by 4 bases, with 18 bases between.

V usage is TRBV6-5 and J usage is TRBJ2-1, with a possible D match to TRBD2 (6 bases). V was pared by 6 bases and J by 2 bases, with 11 bases between. The CDR3 consists of 14 residues. Looked up from germline, CDR1 is MNHEY and CDR2 is SVGAGI. The CDR3 nucleotides are TGTGCCAGCAGCTACGCGGGACCCTACAATGAGCAGTTCTTC. Its translation: CASSYAGPYNEQFF.

The genes are TRBV28 and TRBJ1-1; perhaps TRBD1 as D (5 bases). Trimming left V 8 bases short and J 2 bases short, with 15 bases between. Germline V lookup: CDR1 MDHEN, CDR2 SYDVKM. The CDR3 loop spans 14 amino acids. The CDR3 nucleotides read TGTGCCAGCGGCACGGGACCGAGAAACACTGAAGCTTTCTTT. Translation: CASGTGPRNTEAFF. The full variable domain, rest sourced from reference TRBV28 and TRBJ1-1, is DVKVTQSSRYLVKRTGEKVFLECVQDMDHENMFWYRQDPGLGLRLIYFSYDVKMKEKGDIPEGYSVSREKKERFSLILESASTNQTSMYLCASGTGPRNTEAFFGQGTRLTVV.

CDR3 in amino acids: CASSPYASLRDSSYEQYF. The CDR3 bases are TGTGCCAGCAGCCCTTACGCTTCACTCCGGGACAGTTCCTACGAGCAGTACTTC. The rearrangement uses TRBV11-2 and TRBJ2-7; 7 bases line up with TRBD1. The germline gives CDR1 SGHAT, CDR2 FQNNGV. The CDR3 is 18 residues long. V gave up 5 bases and J gave up 1 base; unmatched junction bases: 17.

The chain joins TRBV7-9 to TRBJ2-2, with 8 bases aligning to TRBD1. CDR1 SEHNR and CDR2 FQNEAQ come from the germline V gene (reference sequence). The CDR3 length is 12 residues. The junction had 2 bases not matched to a gene; V was cut back by 8 bases and J by 6 bases. The chain's CDR3 is CASRRGPGELFF. The CDR3 nucleotides read TGTGCCAGCCGCAGGGGGCCCGGGGAGCTGTTTTTT. The full variable domain, completed using reference TRBV7-9 and TRBJ2-2, is DTGVSQNPRHKITKRGQNVTFRCDPISEHNRLYWYRQTLGQGPEFLTYFQNEAQLEKSRLLSDRFSAERPKGSFSTLEIQRTEQGDSAMYLCASRRGPGELFFGEGSRLTVL.

This rearrangement joins TRBV6-5 to TRBJ2-1; D unresolved. Trimming left V 0 bases short and J 5 bases short, with 8 bases between. CDR3 size: 14 residues. CDR1 MNHEY and CDR2 SVGAGI come from the germline V gene. The CDR3 nucleotides read TGTGCCAGCAGTTACTCGAGTCTTAACAATGAGCAGTTCTTC. Encoded protein: CASSYSSLNNEQFF.

The chain is built from TRBV13 and TRBJ2-3; 15 bases are a match to TRBD2. The length of the CDR3 is 19 residues. Germline V lookup: CDR1 PRHDT, CDR2 FYEKMQ (reference sequence). After removal of 5 bases from V and 0 bases from J, the junction contained 9 bases not matched to a gene. The CDR3 spells CASSVGLAGGTLSTDTQYF. Written as DNA, the CDR3 is TGTGCCAGCAGCGTGGGACTAGCGGGGGGAACCTTGAGCACAGATACGCAGTATTTT.

This chain links TRBV7-9 with TRBJ2-1; D remains unclear. The germline V gene has CDR1 SEHNR and CDR2 FQNEAQ (reference sequence). The CDR3 is made up of 13 amino acids. The ends were cut back, 4 bases at V and 7 bases at J, with 11 bases in the middle. The CDR3: CASSSEQANEQFF. DNA for the CDR3: TGTGCCAGCAGCTCAGAGCAGGCAAATGAGCAGTTCTTC.

The chain couples TRBV19 to TRBJ1-2, with D hard to call. This CDR3 is built from 12 residues. Germline V gene data show CDR1 as LNHDA and CDR2 as SQIVND (reference sequence). The ends were cut back, 5 bases at V and 6 bases at J, with 10 bases in the middle. The CDR3 loop reads CASSPGRDGYTF. The CDR3 DNA reads as TGTGCCAGTAGTCCTGGACGGGATGGCTACACCTTC. The full variable domain, in which reference TRBV19 and TRBJ1-2 provide the parts outside the CDR3, is DGGITQSPKYLFRKEGQNVTLSCEQNLNHDAMYWYRQDPGQGLRLIYYSQIVNDFQKGDIAEGYSVSREKKESFPLTVTSAQKNPTAFYLCASSPGRDGYTFGSGTRLTVV.

This chain links TRBV28 with TRBJ1-1; D gene ambiguous. The germline V gene encodes CDR1 MDHEN and CDR2 SYDVKM. This CDR3 region has 14 residues. The ends were cut back, 2 bases at V and 2 bases at J, with 9 bases in the middle. CDR3 sequence reads: CASSLQWINTEAFF. CDR3 DNA: TGTGCCAGCAGTTTACAGTGGATCAACACTGAAGCTTTCTTT.

The chain has TRBV2 and TRBJ2-7; D gene uncertain. The CDR3 is 15 residues long. Trimming pared 6 bases from V and 6 bases from J, leaving 21 bases between. Germline V gene lookup returns CDR1 SNHLY and CDR2 FYNNEI. CDR3 sequence reads: CASSGLHTQPGEQYF. Here the CDR3 DNA reads TGTGCCAGCAGCGGCTTACACACACAACCTGGCGAGCAGTACTTC.

This clone was observed once. The rearrangement links TRBV28 to TRBJ2-4; 9 bases agree with TRBD1. The CDR3 has 16 amino acids. J was trimmed by 7 bases and V by 4 bases; bases with no gene match: 11. The germline V gene encodes CDR1 MDHEN and CDR2 SYDVKM. The CDR3 DNA reads TGTGCCAGCAGTTCCACAGAACAGGGGGCGGGGAACATTCAGTACTTC. It is translated as CASSSTEQGAGNIQYF. Looking up the rest from reference TRBV28 and TRBJ2-4 gives the full variable domain: DVKVTQSSRYLVKRTGEKVFLECVQDMDHENMFWYRQDPGLGLRLIYFSYDVKMKEKGDIPEGYSVSREKKERFSLILESASTNQTSMYLCASSSTEQGAGNIQYFGAGTRLSVL.

This rearrangement joins TRBV2 to TRBJ2-7; a possible D gene is TRBD2 (6 bases). V lost 4 bases, J lost 0 bases, and 10 bases lay in between. From germline, CDR1 is SNHLY and CDR2 FYNNEI. This CDR3 spans 14 amino acids. CDR3 sequence: CASSGGDSSYEQYF. The CDR3 region has the DNA TGTGCCAGCAGTGGGGGGGATAGCTCCTACGAGCAGTACTTC.

In nucleotides, the CDR3 is TGTGCCAGTAGTATAGGCTACCTGTTGGCGGATACGCAGTATTTT. This translates into CASSIGYLLADTQYF. The rearrangement joins TRBV19 to TRBJ2-3; D not resolved. CDR1 is LNHDA and CDR2 is SQIVND in the germline V gene (reference sequence). V gave up 1 base and J gave up 6 bases, with 14 bases separating them. The CDR3 contains 15 residues.